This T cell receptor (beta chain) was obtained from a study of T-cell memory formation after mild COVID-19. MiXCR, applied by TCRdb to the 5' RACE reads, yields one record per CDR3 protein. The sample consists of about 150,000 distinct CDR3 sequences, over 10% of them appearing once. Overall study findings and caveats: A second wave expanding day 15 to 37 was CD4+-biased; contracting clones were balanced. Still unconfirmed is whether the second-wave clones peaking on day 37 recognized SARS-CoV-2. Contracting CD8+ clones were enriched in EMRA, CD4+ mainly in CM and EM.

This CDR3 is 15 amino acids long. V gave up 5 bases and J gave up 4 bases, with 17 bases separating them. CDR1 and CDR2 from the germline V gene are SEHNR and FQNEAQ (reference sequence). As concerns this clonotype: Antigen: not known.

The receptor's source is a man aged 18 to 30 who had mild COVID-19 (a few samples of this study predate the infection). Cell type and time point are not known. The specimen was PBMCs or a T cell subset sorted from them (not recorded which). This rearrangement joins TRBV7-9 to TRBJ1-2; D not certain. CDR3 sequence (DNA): TGTGCCAGCAGCCCTGGGAGAGTCCTCGGCTATGGCTACACCTTC. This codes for CASSPGRVLGYGYTF.